The 14 T cell receptor beta chains given below trace back to one sample, sequenced in a study of blood T cell repertoires in COVID-19. Clones were sequenced by immunoSEQ multiplex PCR, and TCRdb holds only the in-frame ones, with some missing. This table has roughly 140,000 clones, about 80% appearing once. Sequenced input: peripheral blood. The receptors stem from a human donor in a cohort sampled during active COVID-19.

The rearrangement uses TRBV28 and TRBJ2-7; D uncertain. Trimming shortened V by 1 base and J by 0 bases, and 7 bases separated the two germline ends. The CDR3 consists of 14 residues. The germline V gene has CDR1 MDHEN and CDR2 SYDVKM. Written as DNA, the CDR3 is TGTGCCAGCAGTTTATCGCCGAGCTCCTACGAGCAGTACTTC. Amino acid sequence: CASSLSPSSYEQYF.

This chain uses TRBV9 with TRBJ1-2, with D perhaps TRBD1 (6 bases). Per the germline V gene, CDR1 is SGDLS and CDR2 is YYNGEE. This CDR3 comprises 14 residues. V dropped 0 bases and J dropped 8 bases, with 14 bases sitting between them. CDR3 in DNA: TGTGCCAGCAGCGTAGAGGGGGGCGGGGGGGGCTACACCTTC. This sequence encodes CASSVEGGGGGYTF.

The chain employs TRBV11-2 and TRBJ1-6; D unresolved. The CDR3 is 13 residues long. V was cut by 7 bases and J by 8 bases, with 12 bases left in between. CDR1 and CDR2 (germline): SGHAT, FQNNGV. The CDR3, as DNA: TGTGCCAGCAAAGAAGCCGCCCATTCACCCCTCCACTTT. This gives the protein CASKEAAHSPLHF.

The J gene is TRBJ1-2, the V gene TRBV10-1, with TRBD1 matching over 7 bases. Germline V CDR1 and CDR2: WNHNN, SYGVQD (reference sequence). The CDR3 extends over 15 amino acids. The trim removed 9 bases at V and 0 bases at J, leaving 10 bases unmatched. The CDR3, as DNA: TGCGCCAGAGGGCCTAAGACAGGGTCTAACTATGGCTACACCTTC. It yields the protein CARGPKTGSNYGYTF.

This clone was seen just once. The CDR3 nucleotides read TGTGCCAGCAGCCCGACAGGGGGAGGCTACACCTTC. Translated: CASSPTGGGYTF. V is TRBV6-6 and J is TRBJ1-2, with 9 bases that match TRBD1. This CDR3 has 12 amino acids. J lost 8 bases, V lost 6 bases, and 4 bases had no gene match. Per germline, CDR1 MNHNY and CDR2 SVGAGI (reference sequence).

The rearrangement uses TRBV5-8 and TRBJ2-7, with TRBD1 matching over 9 bases. This CDR3 comprises 16 residues. V trimming: 0 bases; J trimming: 0 bases; junction bases outside the gene matches: 4. Per germline, CDR1 SGHTS and CDR2 YDEGEE. In nucleotides, the CDR3 is TGTGCCAGCAGCTTGGAAGGGACAGGGAGCTCCTACGAGCAGTACTTC. It yields the protein CASSLEGTGSSYEQYF.

The V call is TRBV4-1, the J call TRBJ1-1, with 9 bases matching TRBD1. Unmatched junction bases numbered 4, after V lost 3 bases and J lost 2 bases. There are 15 residues in the CDR3. Germline CDR1 reads MGHRA; CDR2 reads YSYEKL. CDR3 protein: CASSHMDRGNTEAFF. In nucleotides, the CDR3 is TGCGCCAGCAGCCATATGGACAGGGGAAACACTGAAGCTTTCTTT.

The CDR3 sequence is CASSLEGDSGNTIYF. CDR3 coding DNA: TGCGCCAGCAGCTTGGAAGGGGACTCTGGAAACACCATATATTTT. V usage is TRBV5-1 and J usage is TRBJ1-3; maybe TRBD1 (5 bases). V was trimmed by 0 bases and J by 0 bases, leaving 7 bases between them. Germline CDR1 is SGHRS and CDR2 is YFSETQ. This CDR3 has 15 residues.

In its sample, this clone was seen once. The V and J genes are TRBV2 and TRBJ1-2; possible D gene TRBD1, 5 bases. The V end lost 11 bases, the J end lost 5 bases, and 12 bases lay between the germline ends. Germline assignment: CDR1 SNHLY and CDR2 FYNNEI. There are 11 residues in the CDR3. In nucleotides, the CDR3 is TGTGCCGAGACGGGGACTTATGGCTACACCTTC. It specifies CAETGTYGYTF.

The chain couples TRBV7-2 to TRBJ1-2; tentatively, D is TRBD1 (5 bases). Trimming shortened V by 1 base and J by 8 bases, and 14 bases separated the two germline ends. CDR1 SGHTA and CDR2 FQGNSA come from the germline V gene. The CDR3 runs 14 residues. DNA of the CDR3: TGTGCCAGCAGCTTAGACAGGTCCCAGGGAGGCTACACCTTC. Translated: CASSLDRSQGGYTF.

The J gene is TRBJ2-1, the V gene TRBV3-1 (or the pseudogene TRBV3-2); 7 positions match TRBD2. Looked up from germline, CDR1 is LGHDT and CDR2 is YNNKEL (reference sequence). Trimming removed 7 bases from V and 0 bases from J; junction bases left unmatched: 6. The CDR3 extends over 15 amino acids. DNA for the CDR3: TGTGCCAGCAATGGGGGGGGGAGCTCCTACAATGAGCAGTTCTTC. Residues: CASNGGGSSYNEQFF.

J is TRBJ1-2 and V is TRBV14; 7 bases align to TRBD1. V lost 1 base, J lost 4 bases, and 6 bases stayed unmatched. This CDR3 contains 15 residues. The V gene's germline CDR1 is SGHDN and CDR2 FVKESK. The CDR3 DNA reads TGTGCCAGCAGCCAAGTTAACAGGGGAGTCTATGGCTACACCTTC. As protein: CASSQVNRGVYGYTF.

This chain connects TRBV9 to TRBJ1-2; possibly TRBD1 for D (5 bases). This CDR3 has 14 amino acids. Germline loops: CDR1 SGDLS, CDR2 YYNGEE. The V gene lost 4 bases and the J gene lost 6 bases, with 16 bases spanning the gap. The CDR3 sequence is CASSPDRTDNGYTF. The CDR3, as DNA: TGTGCCAGCAGCCCCGACAGAACGGATAATGGCTACACCTTC.

The V and J genes are TRBV18 and TRBJ1-1; D gene ambiguous. Germline CDR1 KGHSH, CDR2 LQKENI. Trimming took off 1 base at V and 3 bases at J, with 9 bases between the two ends. The CDR3 loop spans 14 amino acids. The CDR3 region has the DNA TGTGCCAGCTCACCACGGGTTAGCGACACTGAAGCTTTCTTT. Its translation is CASSPRVSDTEAFF.